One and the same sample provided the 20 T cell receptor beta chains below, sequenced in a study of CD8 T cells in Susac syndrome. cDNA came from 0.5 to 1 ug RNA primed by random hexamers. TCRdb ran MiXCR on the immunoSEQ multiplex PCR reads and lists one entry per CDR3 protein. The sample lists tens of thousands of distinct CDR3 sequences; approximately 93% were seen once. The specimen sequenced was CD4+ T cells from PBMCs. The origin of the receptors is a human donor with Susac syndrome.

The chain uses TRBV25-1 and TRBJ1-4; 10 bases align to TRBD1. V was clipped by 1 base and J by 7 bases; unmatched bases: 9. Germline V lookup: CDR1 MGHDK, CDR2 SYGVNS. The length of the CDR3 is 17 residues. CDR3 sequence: CASSELGTGASGEKLFF. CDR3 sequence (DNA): TGTGCCAGCAGTGAATTGGGGACAGGGGCTTCCGGTGAAAAACTGTTTTTT.

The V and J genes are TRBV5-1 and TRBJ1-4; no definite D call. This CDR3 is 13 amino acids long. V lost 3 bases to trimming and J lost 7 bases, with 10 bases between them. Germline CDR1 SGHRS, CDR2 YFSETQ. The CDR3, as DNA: TGCGCCAGCAGCTCGGGCGTCGCTGAAAAACTGTTTTTT. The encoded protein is CASSSGVAEKLFF. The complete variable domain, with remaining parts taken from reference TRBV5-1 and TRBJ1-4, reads KAGVTQTPRYLIKTRGQQVTLSCSPISGHRSVSWYQQTPGQGLQFLFEYFSETQRNKGNFPGRFSGRQFSNSRSEMNVSTLELGDSALYLCASSSGVAEKLFFGSGTQLSVL.

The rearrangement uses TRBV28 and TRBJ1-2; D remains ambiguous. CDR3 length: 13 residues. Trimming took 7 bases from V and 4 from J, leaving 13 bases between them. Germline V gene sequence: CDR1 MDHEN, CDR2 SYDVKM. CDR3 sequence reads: CASTLPEGYGYTF. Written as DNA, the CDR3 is TGTGCCAGCACCCTACCTGAGGGCTATGGCTACACCTTC.

The DNA of the CDR3 is TGTGCCAGCAGTTCGGACAGGGCCCAGCCCCAGCATTTT. Protein: CASSSDRAQPQHF. This rearrangement joins TRBV6-2 or TRBV6-3 to TRBJ1-5, with TRBD1 matching over 8 bases. The CDR3 is made up of 13 amino acids. V lost 4 bases and J lost 7; bases outside the gene matches: 3. From germline, CDR1 is MNHEY and CDR2 SVGEGT.

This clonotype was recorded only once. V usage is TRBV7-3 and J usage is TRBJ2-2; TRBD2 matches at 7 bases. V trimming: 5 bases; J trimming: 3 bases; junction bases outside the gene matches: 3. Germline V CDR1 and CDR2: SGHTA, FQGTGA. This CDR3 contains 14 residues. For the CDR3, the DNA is TGTGCCAGCAGCCCTCGGGGGGACACCGGGGAGCTGTTTTTT. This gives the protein CASSPRGDTGELFF.

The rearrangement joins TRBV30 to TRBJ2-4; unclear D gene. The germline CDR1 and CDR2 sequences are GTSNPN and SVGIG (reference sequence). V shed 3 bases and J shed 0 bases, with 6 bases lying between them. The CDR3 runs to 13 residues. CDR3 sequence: CAWRHLAKNIQYF. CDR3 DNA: TGTGCCTGGAGGCATCTAGCCAAAAACATTCAGTACTTC.

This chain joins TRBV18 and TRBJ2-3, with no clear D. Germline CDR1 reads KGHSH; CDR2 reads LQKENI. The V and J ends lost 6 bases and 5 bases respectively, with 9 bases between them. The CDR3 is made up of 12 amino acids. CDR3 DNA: TGTGCCAGCTCGCTTGACGGAGATACGCAGTATTTT. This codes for CASSLDGDTQYF.

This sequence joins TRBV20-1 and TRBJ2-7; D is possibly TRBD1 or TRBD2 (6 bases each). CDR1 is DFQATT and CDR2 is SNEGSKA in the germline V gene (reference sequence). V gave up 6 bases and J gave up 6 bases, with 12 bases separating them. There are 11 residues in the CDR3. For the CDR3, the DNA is TGCAGTGCCATCAGGGGAGGCGAGCAGTACTTC. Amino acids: CSAIRGGEQYF.

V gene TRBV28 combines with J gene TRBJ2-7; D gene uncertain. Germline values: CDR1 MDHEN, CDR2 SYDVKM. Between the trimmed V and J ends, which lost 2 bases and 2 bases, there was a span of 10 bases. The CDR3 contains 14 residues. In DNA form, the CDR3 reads TGTGCCAGCAGTTTAGAGTGGAAAACCTACGAGCAGTACTTC. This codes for CASSLEWKTYEQYF. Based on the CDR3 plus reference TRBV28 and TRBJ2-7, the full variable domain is DVKVTQSSRYLVKRTGEKVFLECVQDMDHENMFWYRQDPGLGLRLIYFSYDVKMKEKGDIPEGYSVSREKKERFSLILESASTNQTSMYLCASSLEWKTYEQYFGPGTRLTVT.

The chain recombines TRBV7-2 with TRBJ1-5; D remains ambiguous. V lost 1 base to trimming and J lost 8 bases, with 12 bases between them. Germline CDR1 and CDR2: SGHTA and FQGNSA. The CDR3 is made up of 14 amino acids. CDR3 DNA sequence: TGTGCCAGCAGCTTAGAACGCGGGTTTAAGCCCCAGCATTTT. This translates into CASSLERGFKPQHF.

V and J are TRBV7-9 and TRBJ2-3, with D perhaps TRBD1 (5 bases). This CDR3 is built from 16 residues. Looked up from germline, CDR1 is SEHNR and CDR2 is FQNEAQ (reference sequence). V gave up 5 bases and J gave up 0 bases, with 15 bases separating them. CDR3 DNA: TGTGCCAGCAGCCCCGACAGTGGTACTAGCACAGATACGCAGTATTTT. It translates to CASSPDSGTSTDTQYF.

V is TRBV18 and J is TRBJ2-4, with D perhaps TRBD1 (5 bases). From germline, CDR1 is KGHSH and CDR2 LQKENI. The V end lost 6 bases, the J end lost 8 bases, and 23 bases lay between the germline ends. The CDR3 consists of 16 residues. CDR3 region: CASSPSVGANMDIQYF. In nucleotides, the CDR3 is TGTGCCAGCTCCCCCTCCGTAGGGGCGAATATGGACATTCAGTACTTC.

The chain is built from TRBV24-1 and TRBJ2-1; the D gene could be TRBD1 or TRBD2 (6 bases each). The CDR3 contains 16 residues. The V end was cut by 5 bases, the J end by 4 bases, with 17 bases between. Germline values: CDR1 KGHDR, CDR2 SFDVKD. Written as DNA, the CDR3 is TGTGCCACCAGTGCGGAGGGCAGGGGCGGGTACAATGAGCAGTTCTTC. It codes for CATSAEGRGGYNEQFF.

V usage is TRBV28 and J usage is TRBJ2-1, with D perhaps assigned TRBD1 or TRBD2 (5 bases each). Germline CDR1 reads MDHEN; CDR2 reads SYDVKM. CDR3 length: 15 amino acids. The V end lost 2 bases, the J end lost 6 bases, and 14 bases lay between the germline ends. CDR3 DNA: TGTGCCAGCAGTTTACGAGGGGTTCCTAGCAATGAGCAGTTCTTC. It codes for CASSLRGVPSNEQFF.

The CDR3 spells CASSFGLAEAFF. In DNA form, the CDR3 reads TGTGCCAGCAGTTTCGGATTAGCTGAAGCTTTCTTT. The chain links TRBV6-2 or TRBV6-3 to TRBJ1-1, with D uncertain. CDR1 and CDR2 (germline): MNHEY, SVGEGT. The V end was cut by 4 bases, the J end by 6 bases, with 9 bases between. This CDR3 spans 12 amino acids.

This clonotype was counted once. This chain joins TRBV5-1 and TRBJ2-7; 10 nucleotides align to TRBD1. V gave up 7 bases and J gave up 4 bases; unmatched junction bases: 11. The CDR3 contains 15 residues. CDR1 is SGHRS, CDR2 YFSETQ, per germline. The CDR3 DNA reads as TGCGCCAGCGGTCCGGGACAGGGGAGTTCGTACGAGCAGTACTTC. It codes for CASGPGQGSSYEQYF.

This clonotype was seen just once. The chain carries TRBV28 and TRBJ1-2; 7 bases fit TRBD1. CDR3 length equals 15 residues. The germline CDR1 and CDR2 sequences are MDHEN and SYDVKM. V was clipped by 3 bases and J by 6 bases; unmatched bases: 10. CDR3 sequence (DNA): TGTGCCAGCAGTTTCCGAGGGGGCGCGATGAATGGCTACACCTTC. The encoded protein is CASSFRGGAMNGYTF.

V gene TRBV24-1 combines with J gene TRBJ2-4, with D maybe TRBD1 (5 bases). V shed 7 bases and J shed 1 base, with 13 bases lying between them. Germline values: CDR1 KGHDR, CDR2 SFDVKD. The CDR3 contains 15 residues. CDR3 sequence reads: CATSATGSAKNIQYF. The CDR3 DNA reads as TGTGCCACCAGCGCAACAGGATCGGCCAAAAACATTCAGTACTTC.

The CDR3 region is CASTPGIAYNEQFF. The DNA of the CDR3 is TGTGCCAGCACCCCCGGGATCGCCTACAATGAGCAGTTCTTC. The chain is built from TRBV6-5 and TRBJ2-1; tentatively, D is TRBD2 (5 bases). V was clipped by 7 bases and J by 2 bases, with 12 bases between them. The CDR3 length is 14 residues. In germline, CDR1 is MNHEY, CDR2 SVGAGI.

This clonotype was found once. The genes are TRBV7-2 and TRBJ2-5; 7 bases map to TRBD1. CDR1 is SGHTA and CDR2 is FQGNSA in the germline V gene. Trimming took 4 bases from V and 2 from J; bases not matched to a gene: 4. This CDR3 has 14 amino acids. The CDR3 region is CASSYDRVQETQYF. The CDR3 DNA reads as TGTGCCAGCAGCTACGACAGGGTTCAAGAGACCCAGTACTTC.